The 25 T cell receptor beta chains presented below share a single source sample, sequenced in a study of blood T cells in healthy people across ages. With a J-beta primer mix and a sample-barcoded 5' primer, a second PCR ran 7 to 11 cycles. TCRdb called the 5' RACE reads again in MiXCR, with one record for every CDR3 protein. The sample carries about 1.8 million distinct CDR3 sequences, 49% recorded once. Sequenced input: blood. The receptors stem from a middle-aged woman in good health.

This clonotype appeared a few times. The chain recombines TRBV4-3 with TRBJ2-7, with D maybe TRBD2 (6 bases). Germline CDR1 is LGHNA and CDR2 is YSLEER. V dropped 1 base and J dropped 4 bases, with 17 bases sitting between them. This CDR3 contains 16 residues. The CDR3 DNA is TGCGCCAGCAGCCAAGGATTGCCGGGACTTACATACGAGCAGTACTTC. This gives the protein CASSQGLPGLTYEQYF.

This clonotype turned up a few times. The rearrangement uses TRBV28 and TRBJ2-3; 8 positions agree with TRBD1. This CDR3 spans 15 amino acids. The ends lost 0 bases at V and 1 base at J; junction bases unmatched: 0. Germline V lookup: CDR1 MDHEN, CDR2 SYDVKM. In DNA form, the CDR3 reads TGTGCCAGCAGTTTATGGACAGGGGGCACAGATACGCAGTATTTT. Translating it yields CASSLWTGGTDTQYF.

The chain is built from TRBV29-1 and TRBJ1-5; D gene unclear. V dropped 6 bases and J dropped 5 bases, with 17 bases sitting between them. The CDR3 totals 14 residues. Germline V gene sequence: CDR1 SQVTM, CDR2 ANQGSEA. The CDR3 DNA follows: TGCAGCGTCACGGTGGCCGGGTTGGATCAGCCCCAGCATTTT. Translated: CSVTVAGLDQPQHF. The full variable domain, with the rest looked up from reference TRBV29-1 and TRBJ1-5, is SAVISQKPSRDICQRGTSLTIQCQVDSQVTMMFWYRQQPGQSLTLIATANQGSEATYESGFVIDKFPISRPNLTFSTLTVSNMSPEDSSIYLCSVTVAGLDQPQHFGDGTRLSIL.

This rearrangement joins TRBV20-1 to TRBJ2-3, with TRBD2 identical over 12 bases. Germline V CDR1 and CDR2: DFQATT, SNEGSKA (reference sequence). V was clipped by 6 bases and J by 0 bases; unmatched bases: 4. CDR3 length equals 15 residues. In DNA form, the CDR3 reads TGCAGTGCCATCGGACTAGCGGGGAGCACAGATACGCAGTATTTT. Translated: CSAIGLAGSTDTQYF.

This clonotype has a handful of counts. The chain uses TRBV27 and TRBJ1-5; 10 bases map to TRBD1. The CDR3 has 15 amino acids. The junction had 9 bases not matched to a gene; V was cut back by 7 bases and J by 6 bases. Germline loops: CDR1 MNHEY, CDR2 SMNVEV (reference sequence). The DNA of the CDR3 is TGTGCCAGCAAAGGACAGGGGGAACTGGGTCAGCCCCAGCATTTT. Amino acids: CASKGQGELGQPQHF.

In nucleotides, the CDR3 is TGTGCCAGCAGTTTGGACAGGGTGAAAGATACGCAGTATTTT. It translates to CASSLDRVKDTQYF. This sequence joins TRBV12-3 or TRBV12-4 and TRBJ2-3, with 8 bases identical to TRBD1. Trimming removed 3 bases from V and 5 bases from J; junction bases left unmatched: 4. The CDR3 runs 14 residues.

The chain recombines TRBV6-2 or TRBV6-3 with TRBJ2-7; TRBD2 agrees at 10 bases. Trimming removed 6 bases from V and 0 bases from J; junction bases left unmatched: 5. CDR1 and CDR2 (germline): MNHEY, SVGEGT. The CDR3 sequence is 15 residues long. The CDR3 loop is CASSVAGGISYEQYF. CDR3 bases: TGTGCCAGCAGCGTAGCGGGGGGCATCTCCTACGAGCAGTACTTC.

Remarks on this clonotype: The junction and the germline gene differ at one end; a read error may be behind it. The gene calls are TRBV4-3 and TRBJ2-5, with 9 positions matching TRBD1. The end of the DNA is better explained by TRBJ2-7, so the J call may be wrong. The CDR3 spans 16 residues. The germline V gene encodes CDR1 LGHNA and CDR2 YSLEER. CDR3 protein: CASSQADRGGSDEQYF. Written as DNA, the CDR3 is TGCGCCAGCAGCCAGGCTGACAGGGGGGGCTCCGACGAGCAGTACTTC.

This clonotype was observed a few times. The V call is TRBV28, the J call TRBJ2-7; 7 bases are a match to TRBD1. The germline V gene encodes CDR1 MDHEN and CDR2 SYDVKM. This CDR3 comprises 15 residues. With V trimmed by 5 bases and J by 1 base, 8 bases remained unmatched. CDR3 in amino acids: CASSMPLGQSYEQYF. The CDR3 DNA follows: TGTGCCAGCAGTATGCCCTTGGGACAGTCCTACGAGCAGTACTTC.

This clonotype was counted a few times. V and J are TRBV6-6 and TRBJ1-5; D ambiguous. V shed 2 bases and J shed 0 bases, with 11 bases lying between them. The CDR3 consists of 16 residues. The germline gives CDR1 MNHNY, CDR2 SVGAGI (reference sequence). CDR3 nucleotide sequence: TGTGCCAGCAGTTACCCTTCAGGTGTTAGCAATCAGCCCCAGCATTTT. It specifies CASSYPSGVSNQPQHF.

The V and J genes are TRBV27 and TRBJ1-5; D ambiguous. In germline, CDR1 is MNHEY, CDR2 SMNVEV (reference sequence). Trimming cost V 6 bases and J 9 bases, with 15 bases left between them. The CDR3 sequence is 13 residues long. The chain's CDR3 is CASSAGPPWPQHF. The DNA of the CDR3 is TGTGCCAGCAGCGCTGGGCCCCCATGGCCCCAGCATTTT.

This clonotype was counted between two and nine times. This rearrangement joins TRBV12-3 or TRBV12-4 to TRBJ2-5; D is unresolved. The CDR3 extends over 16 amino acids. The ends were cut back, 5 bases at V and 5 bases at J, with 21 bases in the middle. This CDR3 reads CASSPPAGLPVETQYF. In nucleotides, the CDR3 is TGTGCCAGCAGTCCCCCGGCCGGCCTCCCCGTGGAGACCCAGTACTTC.

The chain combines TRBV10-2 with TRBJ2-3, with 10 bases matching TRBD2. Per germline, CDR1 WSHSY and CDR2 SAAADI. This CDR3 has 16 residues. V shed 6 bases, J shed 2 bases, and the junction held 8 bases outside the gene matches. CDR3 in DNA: TGCGCCAGCAGCATTTTACTAGCGGGGATCACAGATACGCAGTATTTT. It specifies CASSILLAGITDTQYF.

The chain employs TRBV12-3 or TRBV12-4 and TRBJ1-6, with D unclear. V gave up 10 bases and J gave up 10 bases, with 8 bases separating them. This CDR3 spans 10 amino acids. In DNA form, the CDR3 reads TGTGCCACCTTCGGGTCACCCCTCCACTTT. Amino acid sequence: CATFGSPLHF.

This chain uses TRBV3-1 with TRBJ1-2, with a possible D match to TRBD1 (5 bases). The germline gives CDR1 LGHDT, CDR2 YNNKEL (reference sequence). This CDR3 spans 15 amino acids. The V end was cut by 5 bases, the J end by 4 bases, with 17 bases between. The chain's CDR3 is CASSASGRKLYGYTF. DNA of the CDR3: TGTGCCAGCAGCGCGTCGGGACGGAAACTCTATGGCTACACCTTC.

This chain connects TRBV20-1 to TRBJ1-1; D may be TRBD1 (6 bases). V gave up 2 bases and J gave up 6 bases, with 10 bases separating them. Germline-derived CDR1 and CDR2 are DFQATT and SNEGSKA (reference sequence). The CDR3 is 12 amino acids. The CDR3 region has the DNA TGCAGTGCTAGAACAGGGCCTCCTGAAGCTTTCTTT. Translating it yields CSARTGPPEAFF.

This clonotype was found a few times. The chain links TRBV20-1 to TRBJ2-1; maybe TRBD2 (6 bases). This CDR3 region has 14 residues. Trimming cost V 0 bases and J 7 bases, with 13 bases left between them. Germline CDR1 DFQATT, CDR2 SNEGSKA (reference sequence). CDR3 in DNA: TGCAGTGCTAGAGAGGGGGGAAGGGGAAATGAGCAGTTCTTC. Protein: CSAREGGRGNEQFF.

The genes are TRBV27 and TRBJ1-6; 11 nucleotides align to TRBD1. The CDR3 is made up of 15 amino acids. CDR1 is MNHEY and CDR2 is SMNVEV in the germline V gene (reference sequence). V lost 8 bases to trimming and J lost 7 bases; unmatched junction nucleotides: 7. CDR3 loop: CASGRRDRGNSPLHF. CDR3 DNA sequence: TGTGCCAGCGGTAGGCGGGACAGGGGGAATTCACCCCTCCACTTT.

The CDR3 protein is CASSQDRGRGSNEQFF. CDR3 nucleotide sequence: TGTGCCAGCAGTCAGGACAGGGGGCGAGGGTCGAATGAGCAGTTCTTC. V and J are TRBV28 and TRBJ2-1, with 11 bases that match TRBD1. The V and J ends lost 5 bases and 7 bases, in that order; junction bases with no gene match: 10. This CDR3 spans 16 amino acids. CDR1 and CDR2 from the germline V gene are MDHEN and SYDVKM.

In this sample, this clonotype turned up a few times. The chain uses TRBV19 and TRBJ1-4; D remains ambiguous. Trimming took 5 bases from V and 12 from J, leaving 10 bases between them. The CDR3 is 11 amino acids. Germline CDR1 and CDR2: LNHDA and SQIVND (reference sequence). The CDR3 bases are TGTGCCAGTAGTGTCGCCGCCGAACTGTTTTTT. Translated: CASSVAAELFF.

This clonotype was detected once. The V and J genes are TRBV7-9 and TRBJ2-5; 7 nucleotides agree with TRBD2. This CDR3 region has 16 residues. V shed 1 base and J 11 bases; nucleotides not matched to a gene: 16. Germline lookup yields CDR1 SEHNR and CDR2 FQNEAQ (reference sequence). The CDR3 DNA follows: TGTGCCAGCAGCTTAGATTCCAGCGGGGTTTGGAATGAGCAGTACTTC. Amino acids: CASSLDSSGVWNEQYF.

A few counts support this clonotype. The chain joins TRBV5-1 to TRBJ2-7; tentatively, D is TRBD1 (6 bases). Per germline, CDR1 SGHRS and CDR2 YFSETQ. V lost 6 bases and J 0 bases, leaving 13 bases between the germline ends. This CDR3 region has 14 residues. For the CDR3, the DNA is TGCGCCAGCAAGGTGCTGGACAGCTCCTACGAGCAGTACTTC. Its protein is CASKVLDSSYEQYF.

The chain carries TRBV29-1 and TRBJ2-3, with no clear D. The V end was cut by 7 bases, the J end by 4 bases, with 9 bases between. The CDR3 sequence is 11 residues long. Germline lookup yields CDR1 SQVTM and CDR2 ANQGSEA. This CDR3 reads CSAKWADTQYF. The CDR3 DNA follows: TGCAGCGCTAAGTGGGCAGATACGCAGTATTTT.

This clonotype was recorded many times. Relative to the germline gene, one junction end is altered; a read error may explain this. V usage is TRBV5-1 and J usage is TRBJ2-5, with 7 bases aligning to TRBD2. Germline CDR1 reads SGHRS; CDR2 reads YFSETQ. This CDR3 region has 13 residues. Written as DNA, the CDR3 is TGTGCCAGCAGCCCGGGGGGCCAAGAGACCCAGTACTTC. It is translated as CASSPGGQETQYF.

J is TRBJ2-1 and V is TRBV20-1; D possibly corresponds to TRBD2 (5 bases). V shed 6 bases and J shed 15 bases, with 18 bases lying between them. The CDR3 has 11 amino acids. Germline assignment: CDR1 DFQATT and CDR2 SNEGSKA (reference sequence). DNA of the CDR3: TGCAGTGCACGACCCCTGGACTCCCCGTTCTTC. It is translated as CSARPLDSPFF.